These 10 T cell receptor beta chains were all obtained from the same sample, sequenced in a study of untreated major depressive disorder. The table came from immunoSEQ multiplex PCR; TCRdb's copy has only in-frame clones and leaves some out. The data show tens of thousands of clones, with roughly 89% seen just once and approximately 0.47% held by the top ten. The specimen sequenced was CD4+ T cells from PBMCs. These receptors came from a woman aged 40-49 years in good health.

The chain uses TRBV6-6 and TRBJ1-6; D not certain. Germline CDR1 reads MNHNY; CDR2 reads SVGAGI (reference sequence). Deletions cut 6 bases from V and 8 bases from J, with 17 bases between. The CDR3 spans 15 residues. CDR3 loop: CASSRPMGGDSPLHF. DNA for the CDR3: TGTGCCAGCAGCCGCCCGATGGGTGGCGATTCACCCCTCCACTTT.

This chain connects TRBV27 to TRBJ2-1; D possibly uses TRBD1 or TRBD2 (6 bases each). Deletions cut 3 bases from V and 4 bases from J, with 13 bases between. This CDR3 is built from 15 residues. Per the germline V gene, CDR1 is MNHEY and CDR2 is SMNVEV (reference sequence). CDR3 nucleotides: TGTGCCAGCAGTTTTGAGGGGGGCAGGTACAATGAGCAGTTCTTC. Protein sequence: CASSFEGGRYNEQFF.

The J gene is TRBJ2-7, the V gene TRBV6-1, with D possibly called TRBD1 or TRBD2 (5 bases each). Trimming removed 5 bases from V and 0 bases from J, with 14 bases in between. The CDR3 spans 15 residues. The germline CDR1 and CDR2 sequences are MNHNS and SASEGT. Here the CDR3 reads CASSRGVRSSYEQYV. CDR3 DNA sequence: TGTGCCAGCAGTCGAGGGGTCCGGAGCTCCTACGAGCAGTACGTC.

This clone was counted between two and nine times. CDR3 in DNA: TGTGCCATCAGTGGGACTTCCTACGAGCAGTACTTC. Residues: CAISGTSYEQYF. The chain carries TRBV10-3 and TRBJ2-7; a weak D match, TRBD2 (5 bases). The CDR3 runs to 12 residues. V lost 4 bases and J lost 1, with 5 bases in between. Per germline, CDR1 ENHRY and CDR2 SYGVKD.

The rearrangement uses TRBV10-1 and TRBJ2-2, with D possibly TRBD2 on 6 matching bases. The CDR3 contains 15 residues. The ends were cut back, 4 bases at V and 0 bases at J, with 9 bases in the middle. Germline V gene sequence: CDR1 WNHNN, CDR2 SYGVQD (reference sequence). This chain's CDR3 is CASSAGGSNTGELFF. CDR3 DNA: TGCGCCAGCAGTGCCGGGGGTTCGAACACCGGGGAGCTGTTTTTT.

The J gene is TRBJ2-1, the V gene TRBV5-1, with a weak D call TRBD1 (6 bases). The CDR3 runs 14 residues. CDR1 and CDR2 (germline): SGHRS, YFSETQ. Between the trimmed V and J ends, which lost 1 base and 6 bases, there was a span of 11 bases. The CDR3 coding sequence is TGCGCCAGCAGCTTGAGCCAGGGGTCCAATGAGCAGTTCTTC. This translates into CASSLSQGSNEQFF.

The rearrangement uses TRBV28 and TRBJ1-1; D is possibly TRBD1 (6 bases). CDR3 length: 16 residues. Trimming took off 5 bases at V and 0 bases at J, with 16 bases between the two ends. Germline CDR1 is MDHEN and CDR2 is SYDVKM. CDR3 coding DNA: TGTGCCAGCAGTGTAGCGACGGGACACCTGAACACTGAAGCTTTCTTT. This encodes CASSVATGHLNTEAFF.

The V gene is TRBV18, the J gene TRBJ1-3; 7 bases align to TRBD1. Unmatched junction bases numbered 8, after V lost 2 bases and J lost 1 base. Germline V gene data show CDR1 as KGHSH and CDR2 as LQKENI. The CDR3 extends over 17 amino acids. CDR3 sequence reads: CASSPMGQLNSGNTIYF. The CDR3 region has the DNA TGTGCCAGCTCACCAATGGGACAGCTAAATTCTGGAAACACCATATATTTT.

The chain couples TRBV5-6 to TRBJ1-4; D is possibly TRBD1 (5 bases). Per germline, CDR1 SGHDT and CDR2 YYEEEE. V dropped 5 bases and J dropped 3 bases, with 14 bases sitting between them. CDR3 size: 15 residues. Here the CDR3 DNA reads TGTGCCAGCAGTGGGACGCCAATCGCTAATGAAAAACTGTTTTTT. Translated: CASSGTPIANEKLFF.

CDR3 sequence (DNA): TGCGCCAGCAGTGACTTACGGACAGGGACTGAAGCTTTCTTT. Amino acids: CASSDLRTGTEAFF. The chain has TRBV10-1 and TRBJ1-1, with TRBD1 matching over 8 bases. This CDR3 spans 14 amino acids. Germline lookup yields CDR1 WNHNN and CDR2 SYGVQD (reference sequence). Unmatched junction bases numbered 5, after V lost 3 bases and J lost 5 bases.